One sample yielded the 9 T cell receptor beta chains listed below, sequenced in a study of T cells in Graves' hyperthyroidism and ophthalmopathy. TCR beta CDR3 sequences were amplified from RNA transcripts. Initially, a first-round RT-PCR of the TCR CDR3 employed the HTBI primer set. Using its own MiXCR run on the multiplex PCR reads, TCRdb lists one record per CDR3 protein. The data show hundreds of thousands of distinct CDR3 sequences, with roughly 15% seen just once and roughly an eighth held by the top ten. Material for sequencing was blood. The receptors originated from a woman aged 50 to 60 with Graves' ophthalmopathy.

This clonotype has a handful of counts. Here the CDR3 reads CASSERGGSSYNEQFF. CDR3 in DNA: TGTGCCAGCAGTGAAAGGGGCGGATCTTCCTACAATGAGCAGTTCTTC. This rearrangement joins TRBV2 to TRBJ2-1, with TRBD1 as a possible D gene (5 bases). The CDR3 runs 16 residues. Trimming stripped 2 bases from V and 1 base from J, with 12 bases between. Germline V gene lookup returns CDR1 SNHLY and CDR2 FYNNEI.

This clonotype was detected a few times. The junction differs from germline at one of its ends, possibly a read error. The chain has TRBV24-1 and TRBJ2-1; 7 bases align to TRBD1. The CDR3 consists of 15 residues. In germline, CDR1 is KGHDR, CDR2 SFDVKD. The CDR3 DNA follows: TGTGCCACCAGTGATCTTACAGAGGGCGGACAGGAGCGGTTCTTC. Translated: CATSDLTEGGQERFF.

This chain uses TRBV4-3 with TRBJ2-7; 7 bases are shared with TRBD2. The germline gives CDR1 LGHNA, CDR2 YSLEER. This CDR3 is built from 17 residues. The V gene end was trimmed by 0 bases and the J gene end by 4 bases; junction bases not matched to a gene: 12. CDR3 in DNA: TGCGCCAGCAGCCAAGATCATGCTAGCGGTCAATTGTACGAGCAGTACTTC. It codes for CASSQDHASGQLYEQYF.

At least ten counts were recorded for this clonotype. V usage is TRBV7-2 and J usage is TRBJ1-2; no reliable D call. The CDR3 length is 15 residues. The germline V gene has CDR1 SGHTA and CDR2 FQGNSA. V shed 2 bases and J shed 2 bases, with 12 bases lying between them. CDR3 in DNA: TGTGCCAGCAGCTTAACTCGGACGGTAAACTATGGCTACACCTTC. Amino acids: CASSLTRTVNYGYTF.

The sample holds a few counts of this clonotype. V gene TRBV6-2 or TRBV6-3 combines with J gene TRBJ2-7, with a possible D match to TRBD1 (6 bases). CDR1 and CDR2 from the germline V gene are MNHEY and SVGEGT. Trimming took off 8 bases at V and 4 bases at J, with 15 bases between the two ends. The CDR3 has 13 amino acids. The CDR3 here is CASRDRFRYEQYF. CDR3 coding DNA: TGTGCCAGCCGTGACAGGTTTCGGTACGAGCAGTACTTC.

The chain combines TRBV4-1 with TRBJ1-2; a possible D gene is TRBD1 (6 bases). The CDR3 sequence is 16 residues long. CDR1 and CDR2 (germline): MGHRA, YSYEKL. V lost 0 bases to trimming and J lost 8 bases, with 19 bases between them. The CDR3 coding sequence is TGCGCCAGCAGCCAAGATCTGCACAGGGTTGGAGAGGGCTACACCTTC. It encodes CASSQDLHRVGEGYTF.

In this sample, this clonotype turned up many times. This rearrangement joins TRBV3-1 to TRBJ2-7; D uncertain. V was clipped by 0 bases and J by 2 bases, with 11 bases between them. CDR1 and CDR2 (germline): LGHDT, YNNKEL (reference sequence). This CDR3 has 15 residues. CDR3: CASSQDLTVTYEQYF. DNA for the CDR3: TGTGCCAGCAGCCAAGACCTGACGGTTACCTACGAGCAGTACTTC.

This clonotype was counted ten times or more. The V gene is TRBV29-1, the J gene TRBJ2-5; 9 bases are shared with TRBD1. Looked up from germline, CDR1 is SQVTM and CDR2 is ANQGSEA. The CDR3 consists of 13 residues. V was pared by 6 bases and J by 5 bases, with 7 bases of the junction left unmatched. The CDR3 region has the DNA TGCAGCGTCGCCACAGGGGGCGGTGAGACCCAGTACTTC. Its translation is CSVATGGGETQYF.

This clonotype was found many times. This rearrangement joins TRBV5-5 to TRBJ1-2; D not certain. The ends were cut back, 4 bases at V and 5 bases at J, with 24 bases in the middle. The CDR3 runs 17 residues. Germline CDR1 SGHKS, CDR2 YYEKEE (reference sequence). CDR3 bases: TGTGCCAGCAGCCCACGCTACCAGTACAGCGAACAATATGGCTACACCTTC. Translated, it gives CASSPRYQYSEQYGYTF.